This T cell receptor (beta chain) derives from a study of beta chain features in type 1 diabetes. General observations from the study: Sequencing used cDNA, and cells with high TCR expression could therefore be over-represented. The study found fewer insertions and more deletions at VDJ junctions in type 1 diabetes patients.

This clone appeared a single time. Antigen unknown. A far larger clone is a single base away, which makes a read error likely. Expressed TCRB transcripts were sequenced, since all the RNA that had been isolated was reverse transcribed. Using immunoSEQ multiplex PCR, the repertoire was profiled, and TCRdb retains in-frame clones only, with some absent. The sample records around 340,000 clones, approximately 8% being singletons. Germline V CDR1 and CDR2: SGDLS, YYNGEE. The CDR3 length is 14 residues. Each population that was sorted was more than 98% pure. This chain joins TRBV9 and TRBJ2-7, with no clear D. The J call may not be correct, given that the DNA end is closer to TRBJ2-1. Sequenced sample: central memory CD4+ T cells from blood. The clonotype originates from a woman between 18 and 29 years old in good health. The CDR3 bases are TGTGCCAGCAGCGTAGGGCCGGCGTTGGGTGAGCAGTTCTTC. It yields the protein CASSVGPALGEQFF.